The 15 T cell receptor beta chains in this list originate from one sample, sequenced in a study of cytomegalovirus exposure and HLA in healthy donors. Use of 60 Vbeta and 13 Jbeta primers characterized the PCR. TCRdb keeps only in-frame clones here, not all; method: immunoSEQ multiplex PCR. Of approximately 190,000 clones in the sample, 75% to 80% were seen once. The specimen sequenced was PBMCs. Receptor source: a woman aged 25 to 39 in good health and CMV-seropositive.

As regards this clone: At one end the junction does not follow the germline gene, possibly because of a read error. The CDR3 coding sequence is TGTACCAGCAGCCCGGAGGGGGCCGCCATATATTTT. Amino acids: CTSSPEGAAIYF. The gene calls are TRBV7-9 and TRBJ1-3; 7 nucleotides align to TRBD1. The CDR3 totals 12 residues. Germline-derived CDR1 and CDR2 are SEHNR and FQNEAQ (reference sequence).

The chain links TRBV10-3 to TRBJ2-7, with 10 positions matching TRBD1. The germline CDR1 and CDR2 sequences are ENHRY and SYGVKD. V gave up 9 bases and J gave up 5 bases; unmatched junction bases: 4. CDR3 length: 12 residues. CDR3: CAMGTGVNEQYF. The CDR3 DNA reads TGTGCCATGGGGACAGGGGTCAACGAGCAGTACTTC.

The chain uses TRBV7-2 and TRBJ2-7, with D unresolved. Trimming cost V 5 bases and J 7 bases, with 15 bases left between them. The germline V gene encodes CDR1 SGHTA and CDR2 FQGNSA. The CDR3 is 13 residues long. This CDR3 is CASSPTPGGEQYF. CDR3 DNA sequence: TGTGCCAGCAGCCCGACGCCAGGTGGGGAGCAGTACTTC.

J is TRBJ2-7 and V is TRBV5-6; 9 positions match TRBD1. The CDR3 totals 16 residues. Germline lookup yields CDR1 SGHDT and CDR2 YYEEEE. V shed 0 bases and J 4 bases; nucleotides not matched to a gene: 8. CDR3 region: CASSLELQGAFYEQYF. Here the CDR3 DNA reads TGTGCCAGCAGCTTGGAGTTACAGGGGGCGTTTTACGAGCAGTACTTC. Full variable domain (outside the CDR3, taken from reference TRBV5-6 and TRBJ2-7): DAGVTQSPTHLIKTRGQQVTLRCSPKSGHDTVSWYQQALGQGPQFIFQYYEEEERQRGNFPDRFSGHQFPNYSSELNVNALLLGDSALYLCASSLELQGAFYEQYFGPGTRLTVT.

This clone has just a few counts. The chain combines TRBV9 with TRBJ2-6; 13 bases are shared with TRBD2. Germline V gives CDR1 SGDLS, CDR2 YYNGEE. The V segment lost 4 bases and the J segment 3 bases; nucleotides outside the gene matches: 7. The CDR3 length is 18 residues. The chain's CDR3 is CASSPTSGRGGGANVLTF. DNA of the CDR3: TGTGCCAGCAGCCCCACTAGCGGGAGGGGGGGTGGGGCCAACGTCCTGACTTTC.

The chain uses TRBV6-1 and TRBJ2-1; 10 bases are shared with TRBD2. Trimming took 6 bases from V and 3 from J; bases not matched to a gene: 2. CDR3 size: 14 residues. Germline V CDR1 and CDR2: MNHNS, SASEGT. CDR3 protein: CASSASGGYNEQFF. The CDR3 nucleotides are TGTGCCAGCAGCGCTAGCGGGGGCTACAATGAGCAGTTCTTC.

Note on this clone: This sample includes further DNA sequences coding for the same CDR3. The chain is built from TRBV6-5 and TRBJ2-7; tentatively, D is TRBD2 (7 bases). CDR3 length equals 14 residues. V lost 2 bases and J lost 3, with 11 bases in between. In germline, CDR1 is MNHEY, CDR2 SVGAGI. The CDR3, as DNA: TGTGCCAGCAGTTACCGGGGGGCCGGCTACGAGCAGTACTTC. Translation gives CASSYRGAGYEQYF.

This chain uses TRBV19 with TRBJ2-2; TRBD2 matches 9 bases. The CDR3 is 18 residues long. V lost 7 bases to trimming and J lost 0 bases; unmatched junction nucleotides: 12. Germline lookup yields CDR1 LNHDA and CDR2 SQIVND (reference sequence). This chain's CDR3 is CASTLAGNHNANTGELFF. CDR3 nucleotides: TGTGCCAGTACCCTAGCGGGGAACCATAACGCGAACACCGGGGAGCTGTTTTTT.

V usage is TRBV11-2 and J usage is TRBJ2-4; 7 bases line up with TRBD1. From germline, CDR1 is SGHAT and CDR2 FQNNGV. The CDR3 extends over 15 amino acids. V shed 5 bases and J 1 base; nucleotides not matched to a gene: 5. CDR3: CASSTIQGAKNIQYF. CDR3 bases: TGTGCCAGCAGCACCATACAGGGGGCCAAAAACATTCAGTACTTC.

The chain combines TRBV9 with TRBJ2-1, with TRBD2 matching over 11 bases. CDR1 is SGDLS, CDR2 YYNGEE, per germline. This CDR3 region has 15 residues. J gave up 8 bases and V 3 bases, and 7 bases lay outside the gene matches. The CDR3 nucleotides read TGTGCCAGCAGCGCGACTAGCGGGGAGGACGATGAGCAGTTCTTC. Its protein is CASSATSGEDDEQFF.

The rearrangement joins TRBV9 to TRBJ2-5; TRBD1 matches at 10 bases. This CDR3 has 16 residues. Germline assignment: CDR1 SGDLS and CDR2 YYNGEE. V trimming: 6 bases; J trimming: 1 base; junction bases outside the gene matches: 9. Here the CDR3 reads CASNPGQGTFQETQYF. CDR3 nucleotides: TGTGCCAGCAACCCGGGACAGGGGACCTTCCAAGAGACCCAGTACTTC.

The chain uses TRBV11-1 and TRBJ2-2; TRBD2 is a possible D gene (6 bases). This CDR3 contains 16 residues. Germline V gene lookup returns CDR1 SGHAT and CDR2 FQDESV (reference sequence). The ends were cut back, 5 bases at V and 4 bases at J, with 17 bases in the middle. CDR3 region: CASSLMWQGGTGELFF. The CDR3 DNA reads as TGTGCCAGCAGCCTCATGTGGCAGGGAGGCACCGGGGAGCTGTTTTTT.

The J gene is TRBJ2-5, the V gene TRBV4-1, with D tentatively TRBD1 (6 bases). The tail of the sequence fits TRBJ2-7 better, so the J call may be wrong. The length of the CDR3 is 14 residues. Germline CDR1 is MGHRA and CDR2 is YSYEKL. In DNA, the CDR3 is TGCGCCAGCAGCCAAGCCAGGGGTTCCTACGAGCAGTACTTC. Protein product: CASSQARGSYEQYF.

The chain combines TRBV7-3 with TRBJ2-3; 8 bases are shared with TRBD2. The ends lost 2 bases at V and 7 bases at J; junction bases unmatched: 17. The CDR3 is 18 residues long. In germline, CDR1 is SGHTA, CDR2 FQGTGA. The CDR3 region is CASSLASTSGGEVYTQYF. The DNA for the CDR3 is TGTGCCAGCAGCTTAGCCTCTACTAGCGGAGGGGAGGTGTATACGCAGTATTTT. Together with reference TRBV7-3 and TRBJ2-3, the CDR3 gives the full variable domain: GAGVSQTPSNKVTEKGKYVELRCDPISGHTALYWYRQSLGQGPEFLIYFQGTGAADDSGLPNDRFFAVRPEGSVSTLKIQRTERGDSAVYLCASSLASTSGGEVYTQYFGPGTRLTVL.

The V and J genes are TRBV7-2 and TRBJ1-6, with 9 bases that match TRBD1. The germline gives CDR1 SGHTA, CDR2 FQGNSA. Trimming cost V 4 bases and J 6 bases; bases outside gene matches: 7. CDR3 size: 16 residues. The chain's CDR3 is CASSSAGQGRNSPLHF. The CDR3 nucleotides are TGTGCCAGCAGCTCGGCGGGACAGGGTCGTAATTCACCCCTCCACTTT.